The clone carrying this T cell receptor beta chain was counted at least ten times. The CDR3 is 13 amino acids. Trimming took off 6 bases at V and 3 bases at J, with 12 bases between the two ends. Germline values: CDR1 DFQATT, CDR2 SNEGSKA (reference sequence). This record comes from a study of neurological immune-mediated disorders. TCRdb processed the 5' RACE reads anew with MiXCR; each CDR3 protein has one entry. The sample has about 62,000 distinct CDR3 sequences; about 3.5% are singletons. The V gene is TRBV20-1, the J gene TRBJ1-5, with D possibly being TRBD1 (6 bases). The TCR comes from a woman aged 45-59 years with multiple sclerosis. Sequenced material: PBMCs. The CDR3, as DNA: TGCAGTGCCGGGGGCCAGGTCAATCAGCCCCAGCATTTT. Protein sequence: CSAGGQVNQPQHF.